Below, one TCR beta chain is given with its context. The data were produced by immunoSEQ multiplex PCR, yet TCRdb's version contains in-frame clones alone and is incomplete. Seen here are over 250,000 clones, about nine tenths observed once, and the top ten hold 3.5% to 4.5%. The sample belongs to a study of blood T cell repertoires in COVID-19. The ends lost 3 bases at V and 3 bases at J; junction bases unmatched: 5. Germline V gene data show CDR1 as MGHRA and CDR2 as YSYEKL. CDR3 length: 15 residues. The chain couples TRBV4-1 to TRBJ2-7; 10 bases match TRBD2. The specimen sequenced was peripheral blood. This TCR was recovered from a man between 60 and 70 years old who had recovered from COVID-19. CDR3 bases: TGCGCCAGCAGCCAGAGCGGGGGGGGAAGCTACGAGCAGTACTTC. Protein product: CASSQSGGGSYEQYF.